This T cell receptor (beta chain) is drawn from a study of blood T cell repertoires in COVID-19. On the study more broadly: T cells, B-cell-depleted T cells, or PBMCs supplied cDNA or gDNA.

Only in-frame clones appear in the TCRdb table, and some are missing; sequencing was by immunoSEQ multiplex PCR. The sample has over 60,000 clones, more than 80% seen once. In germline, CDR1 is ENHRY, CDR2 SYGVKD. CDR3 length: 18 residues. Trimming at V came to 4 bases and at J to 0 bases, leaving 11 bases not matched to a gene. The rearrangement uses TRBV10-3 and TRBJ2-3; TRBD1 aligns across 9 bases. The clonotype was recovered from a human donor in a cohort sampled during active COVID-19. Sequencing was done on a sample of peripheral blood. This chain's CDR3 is CAISGPDPTGGSTDTQYF. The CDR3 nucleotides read TGTGCCATCAGTGGACCAGACCCGACAGGGGGTAGCACAGATACGCAGTATTTT.